This is a list of T cell receptor beta chains from one sample in a study of cytomegalovirus exposure and HLA in healthy donors. Sequencing used immunoSEQ multiplex PCR; TCRdb keeps in-frame clones, though not all of them. The table has some 160,000 clones, 75% to 80% seen once. Sequencing input: PBMCs. Every receptor here comes from a woman aged 40 to 49 in good health and CMV-seronegative. The CDR3 runs from the conserved cysteine through the conserved F or W. D genes are given only for firm matches. A clone size is listed for some rows: how often the clone was seen (once, few, many), or a class if it is expanded.

size: few
J: TRBJ2-7
V: TRBV4-1
D: .
DNA: TGCGCCAGCAGCCATGCCGGGACAACCTACGAGCAGTACTTC
CDR3: CASSHAGTTYEQYF

size: .
J: TRBJ1-2
V: TRBV6-5
D: .
DNA: TGTGCCAGCAGCCCGAGCGGGACTATCTATGGCTACACCTTC
CDR3: CASSPSGTIYGYTF

size: .
J: TRBJ1-5
V: TRBV6-6
D: .
DNA: TGTGCCAGCAGTTGGGGCAGGGGTAGCAATCAGCCCCAGCATTTT
CDR3: CASSWGRGSNQPQHF

size: .
J: TRBJ2-2
V: TRBV18
D: TRBD1
DNA: TGTGCCAGCTCCTTAATACGGACAGGCAACACCGGGGAGCTGTTTTTT
CDR3: CASSLIRTGNTGELFF

size: .
J: TRBJ1-2
V: TRBV18
D: .
DNA: TGTGCCAGCTCACCCGGACAGTCCTATGGCTACACCTTC
CDR3: CASSPGQSYGYTF

size: .
J: TRBJ1-3
V: TRBV6-5
D: .
DNA: TGTGCCACCGGCCTCTCGACAGCCTCTGGAAACACCATATATTTT
CDR3: CATGLSTASGNTIYF

size: .
J: TRBJ2-1
V: TRBV18
D: .
DNA: TGTGCCAGCTCACCACCGGGCAGGGGGGACAACAATGAGCAGTTCTTC
CDR3: CASSPPGRGDNNEQFF

size: .
J: TRBJ1-2
V: TRBV4-1
D: .
DNA: TGCGCCAGCAGCCAGAGGGAGGTCTATGGCTACACCTTC
CDR3: CASSQREVYGYTF

size: once
J: TRBJ2-5
V: TRBV5-1
D: TRBD1
DNA: TGCGCCAGCAGCGTATCTCGACAGGGCGCAGAGACCCAGTACTTC
CDR3: CASSVSRQGAETQYF

size: .
J: TRBJ1-4
V: TRBV14
D: TRBD1
DNA: TGTGCCAGCAGCCCCGGGACAGGGGTGCTTTCTGAAAAACTGTTTTTT
CDR3: CASSPGTGVLSEKLFF

size: .
J: TRBJ2-7
V: TRBV19
D: TRBD1
DNA: TGTGCCAGTAGGGGCCCGGGACAGACCTACGAGCAGTACTTC
CDR3: CASRGPGQTYEQYF

size: .
J: TRBJ2-5
V: TRBV5-4
D: TRBD1
DNA: TGTGCCAGCAGCAGGGGGCCAGAGACCCAGTACTTC
CDR3: CASSRGPETQYF

size: .
J: TRBJ1-1
V: TRBV21-1
D: .
DNA: TGTGCCAGCAGCAGACAGGGGGCGAGTACAGCTTTCTTT
CDR3: CASSRQGASTAFF

size: .
J: TRBJ1-4
V: TRBV28
D: TRBD1
DNA: TGTGCCAGCAGTTTGGGACAGCATAATGAAAAACTGTTTTTT
CDR3: CASSLGQHNEKLFF

size: .
J: TRBJ2-1
V: TRBV5-1
D: TRBD1
DNA: TGCGCCAGCAGCTTCGGGACAGGGGGCCGAGATGAGCAGTTCTTC
CDR3: CASSFGTGGRDEQFF

size: .
J: TRBJ2-7
V: TRBV19
D: TRBD1
DNA: TGTGCCAGTAGTCGGGGGACAGGCGGCTCCTACGAGCAGTACTTC
CDR3: CASSRGTGGSYEQYF

size: few
J: TRBJ2-3
V: TRBV6-1
D: TRBD2
DNA: TGTGCCAGCAGTGAATGGTCCGGCAGCGGGGGGGCGGATACGCAGTATTTT
CDR3: CASSEWSGSGGADTQYF

size: .
J: TRBJ2-7
V: TRBV5-1
D: .
DNA: TGCGCCAGCAGCTTGGATGGAGGAAAGTACTTC
CDR3: CASSLDGGKYF

size: .
J: TRBJ1-2
V: TRBV5-1
D: .
DNA: TGCGCCAGCAGCTTGGAGGGTGGCGGGTATGGCTACACCTTC
CDR3: CASSLEGGGYGYTF

size: few
J: TRBJ1-1
V: TRBV6-5
D: .
DNA: TGTGCCAGCACCCCCTACCTATCGACTGAAGCTTTCTTT
CDR3: CASTPYLSTEAFF

size: few
J: TRBJ2-5
V: TRBV5-4
D: .
DNA: TGTGCCAGCAGCTACACCGGGACATACCAAGAGGCCCAGTACTTC
CDR3: CASSYTGTYQEAQYF

size: .
J: TRBJ2-5
V: TRBV11-2
D: .
DNA: TGTGCCAGCAGCTTCGTCGGGGGGCCGGGGAAGACCCAGTACTTC
CDR3: CASSFVGGPGKTQYF

size: .
J: TRBJ1-1
V: TRBV28
D: .
DNA: TGTGCCAGCAGTTTCGGGGGGAGTGGGCGCACTGAAGCTTTCTTT
CDR3: CASSFGGSGRTEAFF

size: .
J: TRBJ2-1
V: TRBV13
D: .
DNA: TGTGCCAGCAGTTCAGGGGCAAATCTCAATGAGCAGTTCTTC
CDR3: CASSSGANLNEQFF

size: .
J: TRBJ2-2
V: TRBV2
D: .
DNA: TGTGCCAGCAGTGTATACAGCTTCGGGGAGCTGTTTTTT
CDR3: CASSVYSFGELFF

size: .
J: TRBJ2-6
V: TRBV13
D: .
DNA: TGTGCCAGCAGCGCGACGACAGGTTACGGGGCCAACGTCCTGACTTTC
CDR3: CASSATTGYGANVLTF

size: .
J: TRBJ2-2
V: TRBV5-1
D: TRBD2
DNA: TGCGCCAGCAGCGATGGACTAGCGGGGGGGCCCGGGGAGCTGTTTTTT
CDR3: CASSDGLAGGPGELFF

size: once
J: TRBJ2-5
V: TRBV7-3
D: .
DNA: TGTGCCAGCAGTTCAGATGGAGAGACCCAGTACTTC
CDR3: CASSSDGETQYF

size: .
J: TRBJ1-2
V: TRBV19
D: TRBD1
DNA: TGTGCCAGTAGTCGCGACAGGGAAGCTAACTATGGCTACACCTTC
CDR3: CASSRDREANYGYTF

size: .
J: TRBJ2-1
V: TRBV4-1
D: TRBD1
DNA: TGCGCCAGCAGCCATGGACAGGGGTGGGGGGACAATGAGCAGTTCTTC
CDR3: CASSHGQGWGDNEQFF

size: .
J: TRBJ1-5
V: TRBV12-5
D: .
DNA: TGTGCTAGTGGCTTATCCGGGGGTAGCAATCAGCCCCAGCATTTT
CDR3: CASGLSGGSNQPQHF

size: .
J: TRBJ1-2
V: TRBV5-1
D: .
DNA: TGCGCCAGCAGCTTAAATTCACGGACGACCTACGAGGGTGGCTACACCTTC
CDR3: CASSLNSRTTYEGGYTF

size: .
J: TRBJ2-1
V: TRBV5-1
D: TRBD1
DNA: TGCGCCAGCAGCTTCCGCACGGGACAGGGAAACAATGAGCAGTTCTTC
CDR3: CASSFRTGQGNNEQFF

size: few
J: TRBJ1-3
V: TRBV7-2
D: .
DNA: TGTGCCAGCAGCCCAGGGGGAAACACCATATATTTT
CDR3: CASSPGGNTIYF

size: .
J: TRBJ2-5
V: TRBV19
D: .
DNA: TGTGCCAGTAGTCGGGGCCAGGGGCAAGAGACCCAGTACTTC
CDR3: CASSRGQGQETQYF

size: .
J: TRBJ1-2
V: TRBV5-1
D: .
DNA: TGCGCCAGCAGGGTTTTCGGGGCGGGAGTTTACGACTACACCTTC
CDR3: CASRVFGAGVYDYTF

size: .
J: TRBJ1-2
V: TRBV5-1
D: TRBD1
DNA: TGCGCCAGCAGCTTGGCCCCTACAGGGGGGGACTATGGCTACACCTTC
CDR3: CASSLAPTGGDYGYTF

size: .
J: TRBJ1-1
V: TRBV6-5
D: .
DNA: TGTGCCAGCAGTTACTCGACGTCGGGATGGACTGAAGCTTTCTTT
CDR3: CASSYSTSGWTEAFF

size: once
J: TRBJ1-2
V: TRBV29-1
D: TRBD1
DNA: TGCAGCGCCAACTCCGGACAGGCTAACTATGGCTACACCTTC
CDR3: CSANSGQANYGYTF

size: .
J: TRBJ2-7
V: TRBV5-6
D: TRBD1
DNA: TGTGCCAGCAGCCGGCAGGGGGTCGACGAGCAGTACTTC
CDR3: CASSRQGVDEQYF

size: .
J: TRBJ1-2
V: TRBV5-1
D: .
DNA: TGCGCCAGCAGCTTGGGGCCGGCATCGGGAGGCTACACCTTC
CDR3: CASSLGPASGGYTF